This is a list of T cell receptor beta chains from one sample in a study of T cells in Graves' hyperthyroidism and ophthalmopathy. TCRdb re-analysed the multiplex PCR reads in MiXCR, keeping a single row per CDR3 protein. The data hold roughly 740,000 distinct CDR3 sequences, with about 17% observed a single time. Sequenced sample: blood. The receptors were sampled from a young man with Graves' hyperthyroidism. CDR3s include the opening cysteine and the closing phenylalanine or tryptophan. A D gene is named only where the DNA matches it firmly. Size tells how often a clone was seen (once, few, many) or the class of an expanded clone, and some rows leave it out.

d_call	v_call	clone_size	j_call	cdr3_aa	cdr3_nt
-	TRBV19	-	TRBJ2-7	CASSMGGSTYEQYF	TGTGCCAGTAGTATGGGGGGCAGTACCTACGAGCAGTACTTC
-	TRBV28	few	TRBJ1-5	CASSSPGGGPNQPQHF	TGTGCCAGCAGTTCCCCGGGGGGGGGCCCCAATCAGCCCCAGCATTTT
-	TRBV4-2	few	TRBJ2-3	CASSQEGITTDTQYF	TGTGCCAGCAGCCAAGAGGGAATTACCACAGATACGCAGTATTTT
-	TRBV6-1	-	TRBJ2-3	CASTPRLRGVGTDTQYF	TGTGCCAGCACTCCCCGGTTGAGGGGGGTGGGCACAGATACGCAGTATTTT
-	TRBV2	few	TRBJ2-5	CASRMGSSGETQYF	TGTGCCAGCAGGATGGGAAGTTCGGGAGAGACCCAGTACTTC
TRBD2	TRBV20-1	many	TRBJ2-1	CSAVSGGSYNEQFF	TGCAGTGCTGTTAGCGGGGGGTCCTACAATGAGCAGTTCTTC
-	TRBV11-3	-	TRBJ2-7	CASSAGAGANEQYF	TGTGCCAGCAGCGCCGGGGCAGGGGCAAACGAGCAGTACTTC
-	TRBV6-1	few	TRBJ2-1	CASKRVRTYLEQFF	TGTGCCAGCAAGCGGGTCCGCACCTACCTTGAGCAGTTCTTC
-	TRBV20-1	many	TRBJ2-5	CSARGGGRETQYF	TGCAGTGCTAGAGGGGGAGGTCGAGAGACCCAGTACTTC
-	TRBV12-3/TRBV12-4	few	TRBJ1-1	CASTLLGGLAFF	TGTGCCAGCACCCTATTGGGGGGCTTGGCTTTCTTT
-	TRBV5-1	-	TRBJ1-3	CASSLDRPGNTIYF	TGCGCCAGCAGCTTGGATAGGCCCGGAAACACCATATATTTT
TRBD1	TRBV27	few	TRBJ2-7	CASSLLPGQGHYEQYF	TGTGCCAGCAGTTTGCTTCCGGGACAGGGTCACTACGAGCAGTACTTC
-	TRBV18	many	TRBJ2-1	CASSPPGPRRGEQFF	TGTGCCAGCTCACCCCCGGGACCCCGTCGGGGTGAGCAGTTCTTC
-	TRBV5-1	-	TRBJ1-4	CASSFGTSEKLFF	TGCGCCAGCAGCTTCGGGACATCTGAAAAACTGTTTTTT
-	TRBV29-1	-	TRBJ1-2	CSVEAPREGDYGYTF	TGCAGCGTTGAAGCTCCCCGAGAAGGGGACTATGGCTACACCTTC
TRBD2	TRBV20-1	few	TRBJ2-5	CSAYPGTSGRGGTQYF	TGCAGTGCTTATCCCGGGACTAGCGGGAGAGGAGGGACCCAGTACTTC
TRBD2	TRBV5-4	-	TRBJ2-1	CASRGGRRGENEQFF	TGTGCCAGCAGGGGGGGTCGGCGGGGGGAGAATGAGCAGTTCTTC
-	TRBV6-2/TRBV6-3	-	TRBJ2-1	CASTYPGLDEFF	TGTGCCAGCACCTATCCCGGGCTGGATGAGTTCTTC
TRBD2	TRBV4-2	-	TRBJ2-1	CASSPPPSGGYNEQFF	TGTGCCAGCAGCCCCCCGCCGAGCGGGGGTTACAATGAGCAGTTCTTC
TRBD2	TRBV7-9	-	TRBJ2-1	CASSSPGLAGGHEQFF	TGTGCCAGCAGCTCACCGGGACTAGCGGGAGGTCATGAGCAGTTCTTC
TRBD2	TRBV28	many	TRBJ2-3	CASSPGLAKGGTDTQYF	TGTGCCAGCAGTCCGGGACTAGCCAAGGGGGGCACAGATACGCAGTATTTT
TRBD2	TRBV20-1	many	TRBJ2-1	CSATSRSGRDGSEQFF	TGCAGTGCTACCTCAAGGAGCGGGAGGGACGGGAGTGAGCAGTTCTTC
-	TRBV19	many	TRBJ1-2	CASTRTSWGAEGYTF	TGTGCCAGTACCCGCACCTCATGGGGGGCGGAAGGCTACACCTTC
-	TRBV28	many	TRBJ1-1	CASRGALSNTEAFF	TGTGCCAGCAGGGGGGCCTTATCGAACACTGAAGCTTTCTTT
TRBD2	TRBV9	few	TRBJ2-1	CASSVVAAGEQFF	TGTGCCAGCAGCGTAGTGGCAGCGGGGGAGCAGTTCTTC
-	TRBV29-1	-	TRBJ1-5	CSVGGPDQPQHF	TGCAGCGTTGGGGGGCCGGATCAGCCCCAGCATTTT
-	TRBV19	-	TRBJ1-1	CASSTRGPGAEAFF	TGTGCCAGTAGTACCAGGGGCCCCGGGGCTGAAGCCTTCTTT
TRBD1	TRBV6-1	-	TRBJ1-1	CASRTGQGWDTEAFF	TGTGCCAGCAGGACAGGACAGGGATGGGACACTGAAGCTTTCTTT
-	TRBV13	-	TRBJ2-7	CASSSGSRGYEQYF	TGTGCCAGCAGCTCCGGGTCCCGTGGCTACGAGCAGTACTTC
TRBD1	TRBV19	-	TRBJ1-1	CASSIDGAGGNQGTEAFF	TGTGCCAGTAGTATAGACGGGGCAGGGGGGAATCAAGGCACTGAAGCTTTCTTT
TRBD2	TRBV24-1	few	TRBJ2-3	CATSDSRTSGNTDTQYF	TGTGCCACCAGTGATTCGCGGACTAGCGGGAATACAGATACGCAGTATTTT
TRBD1	TRBV2	few	TRBJ1-2	CASSVQGAVRGYTF	TGTGCCAGCAGTGTACAGGGGGCAGTAAGAGGCTACACCTTC
-	TRBV6-2/TRBV6-3	few	TRBJ2-3	CASSGWADTQYF	TGTGCCAGCAGTGGATGGGCGGATACGCAGTATTTT
-	TRBV9	-	TRBJ2-1	CASSVAGGSGRLMNEQFF	TGTGCCAGCAGCGTAGCTGGGGGGAGCGGCCGCTTGATGAATGAGCAGTTCTTC
-	TRBV3-1	few	TRBJ1-2	CASSQGAYYGYTF	TGTGCCAGCAGCCAAGGGGCCTACTATGGCTACACCTTC
-	TRBV3-1	few	TRBJ1-4	CASSLRTPATNEKLFF	TGTGCCAGCAGCCTTCGGACGCCTGCAACTAATGAAAAACTGTTTTTT
-	TRBV11-3	few	TRBJ2-4	CASSLEEGLNIQYF	TGTGCCAGCAGCTTAGAGGAGGGCCTCAACATTCAGTACTTC
TRBD1	TRBV19	few	TRBJ1-1	CASRDREAFF	TGTGCCAGTCGGGACAGGGAAGCTTTCTTT
-	TRBV11-2	many	TRBJ2-2	CASKLTIRVTNTGELFF	TGTGCCAGCAAGCTTACGATCAGGGTGACGAACACCGGGGAGCTGTTTTTT
-	TRBV29-1	-	TRBJ1-1	CSVGVGMNTEAFF	TGCAGCGTTGGGGTGGGAATGAACACTGAAGCTTTCTTT
-	TRBV15	few	TRBJ1-1	CATSRGGTLNTEAFF	TGTGCCACCAGCCGGGGGGGGACATTGAACACTGAAGCTTTCTTT
TRBD1	TRBV12-3/TRBV12-4	many	TRBJ2-7	CASSARDRGHEQYF	TGTGCCAGCAGTGCGCGGGACAGGGGCCACGAGCAGTACTTC
-	TRBV29-1	few	TRBJ2-7	CSVAGGGAGYEQYF	TGCAGCGTCGCCGGTGGAGGGGCAGGTTACGAGCAGTACTTC
TRBD2	TRBV20-1	many	TRBJ2-7	CSASGRSRYEQYF	TGCAGTGCTAGCGGGAGGAGCCGCTACGAGCAGTACTTC
-	TRBV10-3	-	TRBJ2-7	CAISPGEGDEQYF	TGTGCCATCAGCCCCGGAGAGGGAGACGAGCAGTACTTC
-	TRBV20-1	few	TRBJ1-2	CSAEETGPYGYTF	TGCAGTGCTGAGGAAACAGGACCCTATGGCTACACCTTC